This TCR beta chain was identified during a study of CD8 T cells in Susac syndrome. CD8+ and CD4+ T cells from blood underwent TCR beta sequencing, which was carried out in a high-throughput format. Isolation of CD8+ and CD4+ T cells was performed negatively, whereas enrichment of TEMRA cells was done by FACS. RNA totalling about 0.5 to 1 ug underwent reverse transcription with random hexamers. TCRdb reanalysed the immunoSEQ multiplex PCR reads using MiXCR and keeps one entry per CDR3 protein. The sample has around 180,000 distinct CDR3 sequences, around 96% seen once. This receptor was identified in a human donor with multiple sclerosis. The sample was CD8+ T cells from PBMCs.

The CDR3 nucleotides are TGCGCCAGCTTTGCAGGAGATACGCAGTATTTT. Its translation is CASFAGDTQYF. J is TRBJ2-3 and V is TRBV5-1; D not certain. The germline V and J ends were trimmed by 7 bases and 5 bases, with 8 bases remaining between them. Per the germline V gene, CDR1 is SGHRS and CDR2 is YFSETQ. CDR3 length equals 11 residues.